The clone carrying this T cell receptor beta chain is a singleton in its sample. The antigen remains unidentified. The sample has other DNA sequences that encode this CDR3 too. Assay runs were performed at deep level. Sequenced by immunoSEQ multiplex PCR; TCRdb stores in-frame clones only, minus some. This table holds about 2 million clones, about 95% found once. The data are from a study of shared clonotypes between healthy human individuals. General observations from the study: With few donors, the genetic and exposure-history diversity represented was limited.

Terminally differentiated effector memory CD45RA+ cells were excluded by CCR7 positive selection of CD45RO-negative cells. V lost 6 bases to trimming and J lost 4 bases; unmatched junction nucleotides: 3. Germline V lookup: CDR1 MNHEY, CDR2 SMNVEV (reference sequence). The CDR3 is made up of 13 amino acids. This chain links TRBV27 with TRBJ2-1, with 7 bases that match TRBD1. The sample consisted of naive CD8+ T cells sorted from blood. This receptor was obtained from a young man in good health. The CDR3 region is CASSLGQYNEQFF. CDR3 nucleotides: TGTGCCAGCAGCCTGGGACAGTACAATGAGCAGTTCTTC.